This TCR beta chain stems from a study of cytomegalovirus exposure and HLA in healthy donors. V was clipped by 7 bases and J by 7 bases, with 13 bases between them. Germline CDR1 is DFQATT and CDR2 is SNEGSKA (reference sequence). The length of the CDR3 is 11 residues. The PCR ran on 60 Vbeta and 13 Jbeta primers. Profiled with immunoSEQ multiplex PCR; TCRdb holds only in-frame clones, not every one. The sample lists under 75,000 clones, roughly 81% occurring once. The chain uses TRBV20-1 and TRBJ1-1; D is unresolved. This sequence originates from a human donor in good health. Sequencing was done on a sample of PBMCs. The CDR3 nucleotides read TGCAGTGGGGCCGGGGTCTATGAAGCTTTCTTT. It codes for CSGAGVYEAFF.